These 19 T cell receptor beta chains came from one sample sequenced in a study of shared clonotypes between healthy human individuals. Using immunoSEQ multiplex PCR, the repertoire was profiled, and TCRdb retains in-frame clones only, with some absent. The data show about 2.3 million clones, approximately 90% seen once. Sequenced: naive CD4+ T cells from PBMCs. The sample's subset: CD45RA+ positively selected. Receptors were obtained from a young man in good health. Some clones in this sample may be carry-over from other donors' samples.

The V call is TRBV11-3, the J call TRBJ2-1; TRBD2 matches 9 bases. This CDR3 region has 15 residues. CDR1 is SGHNT and CDR2 is YENEEA in the germline V gene. Unmatched junction bases numbered 9, after V lost 5 bases and J lost 7 bases. This chain's CDR3 is CASSTRAGGGNEQFF. The CDR3 DNA reads as TGTGCCAGCAGCACACGAGCGGGAGGAGGTAATGAGCAGTTCTTC.

The genes are TRBV10-2 and TRBJ2-7; D is uncertain. The germline CDR1 and CDR2 sequences are WSHSY and SAAADI. The V end was cut by 6 bases, the J end by 1 base, with 7 bases between. The CDR3 extends over 12 amino acids. CDR3 DNA sequence: TGCGCCAGCAGAAGCGATTCCTACGAGCAGTACTTC. It translates to CASRSDSYEQYF.

In DNA form, the CDR3 reads TGTGCCAGTAGTAATGGACAGGCAACTAATGAAAAACTGTTTTTT. It specifies CASSNGQATNEKLFF. The chain has TRBV19 and TRBJ1-4; 7 bases agree with TRBD1. The CDR3 is 15 amino acids. Germline lookup yields CDR1 LNHDA and CDR2 SQIVND (reference sequence). V trimming: 4 bases; J trimming: 0 bases; junction bases outside the gene matches: 2.

The genes are TRBV10-2 and TRBJ1-3; 8 bases are shared with TRBD1. This CDR3 has 15 residues. J lost 2 bases, V lost 6 bases, and 6 bases had no gene match. Germline CDR1 WSHSY, CDR2 SAAADI. CDR3: CASRADRGTGNTIYF. Here the CDR3 DNA reads TGCGCCAGCAGAGCCGACAGGGGTACTGGAAACACCATATATTTT.

This chain uses TRBV9 with TRBJ2-2; D might be TRBD1 or TRBD2, each matching 5 bases. V was cut by 1 base and J by 7 bases, with 20 bases left in between. This CDR3 contains 17 residues. Germline CDR1 is SGDLS and CDR2 is YYNGEE. This CDR3 is CASSVYVCYTRGGELFF. The DNA of the CDR3 is TGTGCCAGCAGCGTATACGTCTGTTATACGAGGGGCGGGGAGCTGTTTTTT.

The J gene is TRBJ2-3, the V gene TRBV7-8; a possible D gene is TRBD1 (6 bases). The length of the CDR3 is 14 residues. Germline loops: CDR1 SGHVS, CDR2 FQNEAQ. The V gene lost 3 bases and the J gene lost 2 bases, with 9 bases spanning the gap. In DNA, the CDR3 is TGTGCCAGCAGCTTGGGACACCACACAGATACGCAGTATTTT. Residues: CASSLGHHTDTQYF.

To note about this clone: The same CDR3 is also encoded by other DNA sequences in this sample. The genes are TRBV28 and TRBJ1-1; D not certain. The germline V gene has CDR1 MDHEN and CDR2 SYDVKM. The length of the CDR3 is 13 residues. Trimming took 2 bases from V and 1 from J, leaving 5 bases between them. The CDR3 reads CASSLVSNTEAFF. CDR3 in DNA: TGTGCCAGCAGTTTAGTTTCGAACACTGAAGCTTTCTTT. Using reference TRBV28 and TRBJ1-1 for the parts outside the CDR3, the full variable domain is DVKVTQSSRYLVKRTGEKVFLECVQDMDHENMFWYRQDPGLGLRLIYFSYDVKMKEKGDIPEGYSVSREKKERFSLILESASTNQTSMYLCASSLVSNTEAFFGQGTRLTVV.

This chain connects TRBV5-1 to TRBJ2-3; D is unclear. Germline CDR1 SGHRS, CDR2 YFSETQ. The CDR3 is made up of 14 amino acids. V shed 1 base and J shed 0 bases, with 6 bases lying between them. The CDR3 region has the DNA TGCGCCAGCAGCTTGTTGATTAGCACAGATACGCAGTATTTT. Amino acid sequence: CASSLLISTDTQYF.

The CDR3 sequence is CSVDWTGNTGELFF. CDR3 sequence (DNA): TGCAGCGTTGACTGGACAGGGAACACCGGGGAGCTGTTTTTT. The chain has TRBV29-1 and TRBJ2-2, with 7 bases matching TRBD1. After removal of 3 bases from V and 1 base from J, the junction contained 2 bases not matched to a gene. Germline lookup yields CDR1 SQVTM and CDR2 ANQGSEA. The CDR3 consists of 14 residues.

The chain joins TRBV11-2 to TRBJ2-5, with TRBD2 identical over 8 bases. The CDR3 length is 17 residues. V gave up 2 bases and J gave up 6 bases; unmatched junction bases: 14. Germline loops: CDR1 SGHAT, CDR2 FQNNGV. CDR3 in DNA: TGTGCCAGCAGCTTAATTCGGGCTAGCGGGTTGGGAAAGACCCAGTACTTC. Its protein is CASSLIRASGLGKTQYF.

V and J are TRBV6-5 and TRBJ1-5; 8 bases agree with TRBD1. The V and J ends lost 6 bases and 10 bases, in that order; junction bases with no gene match: 14. The CDR3 runs to 15 residues. The germline V gene encodes CDR1 MNHEY and CDR2 SVGAGI. This CDR3 is CASSPKGRGLLPQHF. The CDR3 DNA reads TGTGCCAGCAGCCCCAAGGGCAGGGGGCTGTTACCCCAGCATTTT.

To note about this clone: This CDR3 is also generated by other DNA sequences in the sample. The chain employs TRBV29-1 and TRBJ2-7, with D uncertain. The CDR3 is 11 amino acids. The V end was cut by 7 bases, the J end by 2 bases, with 9 bases between. The V gene's germline CDR1 is SQVTM and CDR2 ANQGSEA. The CDR3 sequence is CSAGRAYEQYF. The CDR3 DNA follows: TGCAGCGCCGGCAGAGCCTACGAGCAGTACTTC.

J is TRBJ2-1 and V is TRBV19; D gene ambiguous. V shed 5 bases and J shed 4 bases, with 15 bases lying between them. The CDR3 is 15 amino acids. Germline lookup yields CDR1 LNHDA and CDR2 SQIVND (reference sequence). The CDR3 DNA reads TGTGCCAGTAGTGTATACGGGCTATCATACAATGAGCAGTTCTTC. Translating it yields CASSVYGLSYNEQFF.

CDR3 region: CASSTRQGALMEQYF. The DNA of the CDR3 is TGCGCCAGCAGCACGAGACAGGGGGCGCTTATGGAGCAGTACTTC. V is TRBV5-1 and J is TRBJ2-7; 10 nucleotides align to TRBD1. The germline gives CDR1 SGHRS, CDR2 YFSETQ. There are 15 residues in the CDR3. Losses at the gene ends were 4 bases for V and 7 bases for J; bases not matched to a gene: 11.

This sequence joins TRBV29-1 and TRBJ2-7; 10 bases match TRBD2. With 2 bases clipped from V and 6 bases from J, the junction kept 10 bases outside the gene matches. Germline V gene sequence: CDR1 SQVTM, CDR2 ANQGSEA. The CDR3 has 15 amino acids. The CDR3 is CSVEIGPSGRSEQYF. The CDR3 region has the DNA TGCAGCGTTGAAATCGGGCCTAGCGGGAGAAGCGAGCAGTACTTC.

V usage is TRBV5-1 and J usage is TRBJ2-5; 8 bases are shared with TRBD1. This CDR3 has 14 amino acids. Germline V gene lookup returns CDR1 SGHRS and CDR2 YFSETQ. J gave up 2 bases and V 4 bases, and 4 bases lay outside the gene matches. CDR3 protein: CASSDGQGQETQYF. CDR3 in DNA: TGCGCCAGCAGCGATGGACAGGGACAAGAGACCCAGTACTTC. Drawing the rest from reference TRBV5-1 and TRBJ2-5, the complete variable domain is KAGVTQTPRYLIKTRGQQVTLSCSPISGHRSVSWYQQTPGQGLQFLFEYFSETQRNKGNFPGRFSGRQFSNSRSEMNVSTLELGDSALYLCASSDGQGQETQYFGPGTRLLVL.

This chain joins TRBV7-8 and TRBJ1-1; a possible D gene is TRBD1 (5 bases). Trimming stripped 7 bases from V and 1 base from J, with 16 bases between. CDR3 length: 15 amino acids. The germline CDR1 and CDR2 sequences are SGHVS and FQNEAQ. CDR3 loop: CASTSTGRGNTEAFF. In nucleotides, the CDR3 is TGTGCCAGCACCTCCACGGGGCGCGGGAACACTGAAGCTTTCTTT.

About this clone itself: The identical CDR3 is also encoded by other nucleotide sequences in the sample. The rearrangement joins TRBV6-1 to TRBJ1-1, with TRBD1 as a possible D gene (5 bases). The CDR3 totals 13 residues. Trimming stripped 4 bases from V and 1 base from J, with 7 bases between. Germline V CDR1 and CDR2: MNHNS, SASEGT. CDR3 protein: CASSVDRNTEAFF. In DNA, the CDR3 is TGTGCCAGCAGTGTCGACAGGAACACTGAAGCTTTCTTT.

The chain employs TRBV28 and TRBJ1-1, with a possible D match to TRBD1 (5 bases). Deletions cut 6 bases from V and 5 bases from J, with 16 bases between. The CDR3 has 14 residues. Germline loops: CDR1 MDHEN, CDR2 SYDVKM. As DNA, the CDR3 is TGTGCCAGCAGCGGAACTTCAGGGTTTACTGAAGCTTTCTTT. Its translation: CASSGTSGFTEAFF.